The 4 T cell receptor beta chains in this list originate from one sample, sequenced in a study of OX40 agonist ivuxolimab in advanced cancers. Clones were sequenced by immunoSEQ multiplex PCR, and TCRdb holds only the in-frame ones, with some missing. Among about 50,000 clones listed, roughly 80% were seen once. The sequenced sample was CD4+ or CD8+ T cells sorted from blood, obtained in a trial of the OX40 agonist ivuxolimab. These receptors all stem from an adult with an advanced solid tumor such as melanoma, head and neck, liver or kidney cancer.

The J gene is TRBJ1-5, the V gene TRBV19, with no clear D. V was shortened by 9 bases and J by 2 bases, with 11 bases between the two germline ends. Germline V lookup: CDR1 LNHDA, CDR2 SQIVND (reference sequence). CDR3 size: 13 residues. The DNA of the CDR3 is TGTGCCAGCACTCTTGTGGGCAATCAGCCCCAGCATTTT. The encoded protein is CASTLVGNQPQHF.

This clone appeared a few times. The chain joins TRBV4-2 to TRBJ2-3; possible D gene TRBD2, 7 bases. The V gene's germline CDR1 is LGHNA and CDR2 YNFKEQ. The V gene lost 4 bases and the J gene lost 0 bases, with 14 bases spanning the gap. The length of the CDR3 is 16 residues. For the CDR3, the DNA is TGTGCCAGCAGCCGAAAGGGGGGGCCCAGCACAGATACGCAGTATTTT. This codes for CASSRKGGPSTDTQYF.

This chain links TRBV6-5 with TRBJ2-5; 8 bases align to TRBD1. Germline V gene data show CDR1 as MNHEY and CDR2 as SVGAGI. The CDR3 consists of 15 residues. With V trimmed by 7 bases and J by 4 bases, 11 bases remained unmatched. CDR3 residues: CASISSNDRGETQYF. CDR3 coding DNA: TGTGCCAGCATCTCTAGCAACGACAGGGGAGAGACCCAGTACTTC.

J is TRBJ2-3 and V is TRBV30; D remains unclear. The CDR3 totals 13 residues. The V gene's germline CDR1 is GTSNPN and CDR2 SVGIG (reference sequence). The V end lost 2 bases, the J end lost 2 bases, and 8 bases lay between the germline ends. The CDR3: CAWSQPNTDTQYF. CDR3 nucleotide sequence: TGTGCCTGGAGTCAGCCAAACACAGATACGCAGTATTTT.